A single T cell receptor beta chain is shown here with its context. Antigen specificity is unknown. The CDR3 covers 15 residues. CDR1 is SGHRS, CDR2 YFSETQ, per germline. V was clipped by 0 bases and J by 0 bases, with 4 bases between them. TCRdb keeps only in-frame clones here, not all; method: immunoSEQ multiplex PCR. Of roughly 640,000 clones in the sample, roughly 97% were seen once. The entry originates in a study of shared clonotypes between healthy human individuals. General study findings and limits: Memory subsets generally showed lower estimated richness than naive subsets.

V usage is TRBV5-1 and J usage is TRBJ2-6; no clear D gene. The receptor was derived from a woman aged 25 to 39 in good health. Sequenced sample: naive CD4+ T cells sorted from blood. Subset defined: CD45RA+ positively selected. CDR3 coding DNA: TGCGCCAGCAGCTTGGAGATCTCTGGGGCCAACGTCCTGACTTTC. Protein: CASSLEISGANVLTF.